Presented here are 25 T cell receptor beta chains from one specimen sequenced in a study of shared clonotypes between healthy human individuals. Positive CCR7 selection of CD45RO-negative cells yielded the naive CD8 cells, and terminally differentiated effector memory CD45RA+ cells were excluded. Method: immunoSEQ multiplex PCR; TCRdb's copy keeps in-frame clones and lacks some. The sample holds roughly 2.1 million clones, roughly 91% seen once. Sample: naive CD8+ T cells from PBMCs. All receptors derive from a man aged 18-30 years in good health. Some clones in this sample may be carry-over from other donors' samples.

V usage is TRBV19 and J usage is TRBJ2-7; D perhaps matches TRBD1 (5 bases). Trimming shortened V by 2 bases and J by 5 bases, and 13 bases separated the two germline ends. The CDR3 loop spans 14 amino acids. From germline, CDR1 is LNHDA and CDR2 SQIVND (reference sequence). The CDR3 nucleotides read TGTGCCAGTAGTATAAAAGTCCAGGGTGACGAGCAGTACTTC. It is translated as CASSIKVQGDEQYF.

J is TRBJ2-1 and V is TRBV6-6, with 8 bases lining up with TRBD2. This CDR3 comprises 15 residues. V dropped 2 bases and J dropped 2; count of bases not matched to a gene: 2. CDR1 is MNHNY, CDR2 SVGAGI, per germline (reference sequence). The CDR3 region has the DNA TGTGCCAGCAGTTACGTCGGGGGGGCCTACAATGAGCAGTTCTTC. As protein: CASSYVGGAYNEQFF.

The CDR3 bases are TGTGCCAGCAGCTTAGCCCTAGCAGGGTTGGTGAACACTGAAGCTTTCTTT. The encoded protein is CASSLALAGLVNTEAFF. The genes are TRBV7-8 and TRBJ1-1; a weak D match, TRBD1 (5 bases). Trimming removed 0 bases from V and 0 bases from J, with 14 bases in between. CDR3 length equals 17 residues. Germline CDR1 SGHVS, CDR2 FQNEAQ.

About this clone: Other DNA sequences in the same sample also yield this CDR3. This rearrangement joins TRBV27 to TRBJ2-7, with D possibly TRBD1 on 6 matching bases. The CDR3 contains 14 residues. Trimming took off 0 bases at V and 3 bases at J, with 9 bases between the two ends. Germline CDR1 reads MNHEY; CDR2 reads SMNVEV (reference sequence). The DNA for the CDR3 is TGTGCCAGCAGTTTATCATCCAGGGGCTACGAGCAGTACTTC. Translated, it gives CASSLSSRGYEQYF.

The J gene is TRBJ1-1, the V gene TRBV28; a weak D match, TRBD1 (5 bases). Germline V gene data show CDR1 as MDHEN and CDR2 as SYDVKM. The CDR3 consists of 15 residues. The germline V and J ends were trimmed by 6 bases and 3 bases, with 17 bases remaining between them. The CDR3: CASSPIAGAYTEAFF. The CDR3 bases are TGTGCCAGCAGCCCTATAGCCGGGGCGTACACTGAAGCTTTCTTT.

The sample holds one count of this clone. The J gene is TRBJ1-2, the V gene TRBV19, with D possibly being TRBD1 (5 bases). V shed 8 bases and J shed 4 bases, with 8 bases lying between them. This CDR3 has 11 amino acids. CDR1 LNHDA and CDR2 SQIVND come from the germline V gene (reference sequence). In DNA form, the CDR3 reads TGTGCCAGTCTAGACAGCTATGGCTACACCTTC. It yields the protein CASLDSYGYTF.

The chain combines TRBV4-3 with TRBJ2-1; 8 bases match TRBD1. Unmatched junction bases numbered 1, after V lost 3 bases and J lost 0 bases. This CDR3 spans 15 amino acids. Germline V CDR1 and CDR2: LGHNA, YSLEER. The CDR3 here is CASSQDRASYNEQFF. The CDR3, as DNA: TGCGCCAGCAGCCAGGACAGGGCCTCCTACAATGAGCAGTTCTTC.

This clone was seen once. V is TRBV5-6 and J is TRBJ2-3; D is undetermined. The V and J ends lost 5 bases and 2 bases respectively, with 6 bases between them. The CDR3 length is 12 residues. Germline assignment: CDR1 SGHDT and CDR2 YYEEEE. Here the CDR3 DNA reads TGTGCCAGCAGGAATATCACAGATACGCAGTATTTT. It translates to CASRNITDTQYF.

The chain has TRBV5-1 and TRBJ1-4, with D maybe TRBD1 (6 bases). From germline, CDR1 is SGHRS and CDR2 YFSETQ. The CDR3 loop spans 15 amino acids. Trimming shortened V by 1 base and J by 3 bases, and 10 bases separated the two germline ends. CDR3 sequence reads: CASSLYGGSNEKLFF. The CDR3 nucleotides read TGCGCCAGCAGCTTGTATGGGGGCTCTAATGAAAAACTGTTTTTT.

The chain uses TRBV4-1 and TRBJ2-1; D ambiguous. V was pared by 5 bases and J by 6 bases, with 8 bases between. The CDR3 covers 12 residues. The germline CDR1 and CDR2 sequences are MGHRA and YSYEKL. The CDR3 protein is CASSFQINEQFF. In nucleotides, the CDR3 is TGCGCCAGCAGCTTCCAGATCAATGAGCAGTTCTTC.

This clone occurred a few times. The same CDR3 is also encoded by other DNA sequences in this sample. The rearrangement joins TRBV7-9 to TRBJ1-5; D not resolved. Looked up from germline, CDR1 is SEHNR and CDR2 is FQNEAQ (reference sequence). The CDR3 extends over 14 amino acids. V was shortened by 1 base and J by 3 bases, with 7 bases between the two germline ends. CDR3 sequence: CASSLGTYNQPQHF. CDR3 sequence (DNA): TGTGCCAGCAGCTTAGGCACCTACAATCAGCCCCAGCATTTT.

The chain couples TRBV27 to TRBJ1-1, with D tentatively TRBD1 (5 bases). From germline, CDR1 is MNHEY and CDR2 SMNVEV (reference sequence). With 2 bases removed from V and 5 bases from J, the gap between germline ends came to 15 bases. This CDR3 region has 15 residues. The CDR3 coding sequence is TGTGCCAGCAGTTTAGCCAGGGACTTGTTTACTGAAGCTTTCTTT. This translates into CASSLARDLFTEAFF.

The J gene is TRBJ2-1, the V gene TRBV29-1, with D maybe TRBD2 (7 bases). CDR3 length: 14 residues. Trimming removed 7 bases from V and 3 bases from J, with 16 bases in between. The V gene's germline CDR1 is SQVTM and CDR2 ANQGSEA. CDR3 sequence reads: CSARGGGHYNEQFF. The CDR3 bases are TGCAGCGCTAGGGGGGGAGGGCACTACAATGAGCAGTTCTTC.

This rearrangement joins TRBV11-2 to TRBJ2-7, with 10 nucleotides matching TRBD2. V trimming: 1 base; J trimming: 0 bases; junction bases outside the gene matches: 6. Looked up from germline, CDR1 is SGHAT and CDR2 is FQNNGV. The CDR3 sequence is 17 residues long. CDR3 region: CASSLVGLAGGSYEQYF. The CDR3 DNA follows: TGTGCCAGCAGCTTAGTAGGTTTAGCGGGAGGCTCCTACGAGCAGTACTTC.

About this clone itself: The same CDR3 arises from other DNA sequences in this sample as well. The rearrangement links TRBV11-3 to TRBJ2-7; possible D gene TRBD2, 5 bases. This CDR3 spans 14 amino acids. Deletions cut 5 bases from V and 0 bases from J, with 11 bases between. Germline-derived CDR1 and CDR2 are SGHNT and YENEEA. The CDR3 DNA follows: TGTGCCAGCAGCACAAACCGGGACTCCTACGAGCAGTACTTC. This codes for CASSTNRDSYEQYF.

The V call is TRBV19, the J call TRBJ1-5, with a weak D call TRBD1 (5 bases). The V and J ends lost 3 bases and 5 bases respectively, with 11 bases between them. CDR1 and CDR2 from the germline V gene are LNHDA and SQIVND (reference sequence). The CDR3 has 14 residues. CDR3 coding DNA: TGTGCCAGTAGTATGGTTTGGGGGGATCAGCCCCAGCATTTT. The encoded protein is CASSMVWGDQPQHF. The full variable domain, its missing parts supplied by reference TRBV19 and TRBJ1-5, is DGGITQSPKYLFRKEGQNVTLSCEQNLNHDAMYWYRQDPGQGLRLIYYSQIVNDFQKGDIAEGYSVSREKKESFPLTVTSAQKNPTAFYLCASSMVWGDQPQHFGDGTRLSIL.

The V and J genes are TRBV10-2 and TRBJ1-5, with D possibly matching TRBD1 (6 bases). Germline CDR1 is WSHSY and CDR2 is SAAADI. Between the trimmed V and J ends, which lost 5 bases and 4 bases, there was a span of 6 bases. The CDR3 has 12 amino acids. CDR3 DNA: TGCGCCAGCAGTACAGGGAATCAGCCCCAGCATTTT. Its protein is CASSTGNQPQHF.

The V and J genes are TRBV7-9 and TRBJ2-1; 14 positions agree with TRBD2. The CDR3 runs to 15 residues. Germline lookup yields CDR1 SEHNR and CDR2 FQNEAQ (reference sequence). Trimming cost V 5 bases and J 8 bases; bases outside gene matches: 5. This CDR3 is CASSAETSGRDEQFF. CDR3 bases: TGTGCCAGCAGCGCAGAGACTAGCGGGAGGGATGAGCAGTTCTTC.

V and J are TRBV5-5 and TRBJ1-2; D possibly corresponds to TRBD1 (6 bases). Deletions cut 3 bases from V and 4 bases from J, with 10 bases between. The CDR3 is 13 amino acids. Germline V gives CDR1 SGHKS, CDR2 YYEKEE (reference sequence). This chain's CDR3 is CASSSGTIYGYTF. The CDR3 DNA reads as TGTGCCAGCAGCTCCGGGACAATCTATGGCTACACCTTC.

J is TRBJ2-7 and V is TRBV5-1, with 7 bases that match TRBD1. The V and J ends lost 4 bases and 4 bases, in that order; junction bases with no gene match: 5. This CDR3 is built from 13 residues. CDR1 SGHRS and CDR2 YFSETQ come from the germline V gene. In nucleotides, the CDR3 is TGCGCCAGCAGCGCAAGGACAGGTTACGAGCAGTACTTC. Amino acid sequence: CASSARTGYEQYF.

The chain links TRBV6-1 to TRBJ2-2; D not resolved. CDR3 length: 15 amino acids. Germline CDR1 is MNHNS and CDR2 is SASEGT. V was trimmed by 3 bases and J by 1 base, leaving 9 bases between them. The CDR3 loop reads CASSDDQVNTGELFF. The DNA for the CDR3 is TGTGCCAGCAGTGACGACCAGGTGAACACCGGGGAGCTGTTTTTT.

Here the CDR3 reads CASTHGAGGGDEQYF. CDR3 DNA: TGTGCCAGCACCCACGGAGCGGGAGGTGGAGACGAGCAGTACTTC. The rearrangement joins TRBV4-2 to TRBJ2-7; 9 bases align to TRBD2. CDR1 and CDR2 from the germline V gene are LGHNA and YNFKEQ. V was pared by 7 bases and J by 5 bases, with 12 bases of the junction left unmatched. The CDR3 runs 15 residues.

V usage is TRBV19 and J usage is TRBJ1-2; D may be TRBD1 (5 bases). CDR3 length equals 12 residues. Trimming took off 4 bases at V and 5 bases at J, with 8 bases between the two ends. Germline assignment: CDR1 LNHDA and CDR2 SQIVND (reference sequence). The CDR3 spells CASSTGTYGYTF. For the CDR3, the DNA is TGTGCCAGTAGTACAGGGACTTATGGCTACACCTTC.

This chain links TRBV29-1 with TRBJ2-1; unclear D gene. Trimming removed 3 bases at V and 5 bases at J, with 14 bases between. The CDR3 runs 14 residues. The V gene's germline CDR1 is SQVTM and CDR2 ANQGSEA. CDR3 protein: CSVDAWVVDNEQFF. Written as DNA, the CDR3 is TGCAGCGTTGATGCCTGGGTAGTCGACAATGAGCAGTTCTTC.

The sample holds one count of this clone. CDR3 in amino acids: CASSPRTPTDTQYF. In DNA form, the CDR3 reads TGTGCCAGCAGCCCCCGGACTCCCACAGATACGCAGTATTTT. The chain has TRBV7-6 and TRBJ2-3, with a tentative D call TRBD2 (5 bases). The CDR3 has 14 amino acids. V shed 5 bases and J shed 2 bases, with 11 bases lying between them. Germline V gene data show CDR1 as SGHVS and CDR2 as FNYEAQ.